A selection of T cell receptor beta chains follows, all from one sample in a study of shared clonotypes between healthy human individuals. Repertoires were generated with immunoSEQ multiplex PCR, while TCRdb's copy carries only in-frame clones and drops some. The repertoire holds roughly 500,000 clones, with more than 65% as singletons. Source material: PBMCs. The source of these receptors is a middle-aged woman in good health. Some clones in this sample may be carry-over from other donors' samples. Each CDR3 is given with its conserved first and last residue. Fields, in order: clone size, D gene, V gene, J gene, CDR3 protein, CDR3 DNA. D genes are given only for firm matches. Rows give clone size only sometimes, using once, few, many, or a class for an expanded clone.

NA	NA	TRBV30	TRBJ2-6	CAWSTGTGANVLTF	TGTGCCTGGAGCACAGGGACAGGGGCCAACGTCCTGACTTTC
NA	NA	TRBV28	TRBJ2-7	CASISLFQGGVVPLEGLSYEQYF	TGTGCCAGCATAAGTCTTTTTCAGGGGGGGGTTGTTCCACTGGAGGGACTGAGCTACGAGCAGTACTTC
many	TRBD2	TRBV6-5	TRBJ2-3	CASSYSAGGGGDTQYF	TGTGCCAGCAGTTACTCCGCGGGAGGAGGAGGAGATACGCAGTATTTT
NA	TRBD2	TRBV18	TRBJ2-7	CASSKKGLEGYEQYF	TGTGCCAGCTCAAAAAAGGGACTAGAGGGCTACGAGCAGTACTTC
many	TRBD2	TRBV7-6	TRBJ2-4	CASSLGGLAGVAKNIQYF	TGTGCCAGCAGCTTAGGGGGACTAGCGGGAGTAGCCAAAAACATTCAGTACTTC
once	NA	TRBV9	TRBJ2-3	CASSVGFLLGTDTQYF	TGTGCCAGCAGCGTAGGGTTCCTCTTGGGCACAGATACGCAGTATTTT
NA	TRBD2	TRBV7-9	TRBJ2-7	CASSLATSAISYEQYF	TGTGCCAGCAGTTTGGCGACTAGCGCAATCTCCTACGAGCAGTACTTC
NA	NA	TRBV15	TRBJ2-5	CATSRGLQETQYF	TGTGCCACCAGCAGAGGCCTACAAGAGACCCAGTACTTC
NA	TRBD1	TRBV18	TRBJ2-7	CASSLDRGLYEQYF	TGTGCCAGCTCCCTGGACAGGGGGCTTTACGAGCAGTACTTC
NA	NA	TRBV6-1	TRBJ2-7	CASRPPSKGDEQYF	TGTGCCAGCAGACCCCCTAGCAAAGGGGACGAGCAGTACTTC
many	NA	TRBV2	TRBJ1-2	CASSLNRESTYGYTF	TGTGCCAGCAGCCTAAACAGGGAATCCACTTATGGCTACACCTTC
NA	NA	TRBV9	TRBJ2-7	CASSAGLSSEQYF	TGTGCCAGCAGCGCGGGACTTTCCTCCGAGCAGTACTTC
few	NA	TRBV19	TRBJ2-3	CASSIEGRGTDTQYF	TGTGCCAGTAGTATAGAGGGAAGGGGCACAGATACGCAGTATTTT
once	NA	TRBV28	TRBJ1-1	CASSFFAGVNTEAFF	TGTGCCAGCAGTTTCTTCGCAGGGGTGAACACTGAAGCTTTCTTT
NA	TRBD2	TRBV15	TRBJ2-5	CATSRVGSTSGRAVETQYF	TGTGCCACCAGCAGAGTAGGGTCGACTAGCGGGAGGGCCGTCGAGACCCAGTACTTC
NA	TRBD2	TRBV7-2	TRBJ2-7	CASSLRLAGYEQYF	TGTGCCAGCAGCTTAAGGCTAGCGGGGTACGAGCAGTACTTC
NA	NA	TRBV2	TRBJ2-4	CASSPSPGAKNIQYF	TGTGCCAGCAGTCCTTCCCCAGGGGCCAAAAACATTCAGTACTTC
NA	TRBD2	TRBV28	TRBJ2-7	CASRTSGSYEQYF	TGTGCCAGCAGGACTAGCGGGAGCTACGAGCAGTACTTC
NA	NA	TRBV30	TRBJ1-4	CAWSVQAEKLFF	TGTGCCTGGAGTGTACAGGCTGAAAAACTGTTTTTT